The text below deals with one T cell receptor (beta chain). This entry belongs to a study of T-cell reconstitution after alpha-beta-depleted transplantation in children. TCRbeta library construction was performed incorporating unique molecular identifiers. MiXCR, applied by TCRdb to the PCR reads, yields one record per CDR3 protein. The table shows some 490,000 distinct CDR3 sequences, with around 12% occurring only once. V gave up 8 bases and J gave up 8 bases, with 15 bases separating them. The CDR3 has 13 amino acids. This chain links TRBV12-3 or TRBV12-4 with TRBJ1-4; possibly TRBD1 for D (5 bases). The source is a human donor who donated a stem cell graft to a child with combined immunodeficiency. The sequences come from PBMCs from the stem cell graft donor, collected from the stem cell graft. Written as DNA, the CDR3 is TGTGCCAGCTGCAGGCAGGGAGACGAAAAACTGTTTTTT. Protein: CASCRQGDEKLFF.